Listed here are 32 T cell receptor beta chains from one sample, sequenced in a study of T-cell reconstitution after alpha-beta-depleted transplantation in children (dated by TCRdb to the mid-2010s). Library creation used PCR. Instrument on record: Illumina HiSeq 2500. TCR libraries were prepared with molecular barcoding, using unique molecular identifiers to normalize TCRbeta repertoire quantification. In-frame beta chains were kept once TCRdb had trimmed the public reads at Q25 with fastp and called clones with MiXCR. Duplicate CDR3 protein sequences are folded into a single record with the most common DNA and genes. Present in this sample are about 610,000 distinct CDR3 sequences, more than 9% of which were seen just once. Of the sample, about 4.2% is held by the ten largest clones. The source was PBMCs from the stem cell graft donor, collected from the stem cell graft. The origin of the receptors is a human donor who donated a stem cell graft to a child with acute myeloid leukemia.

This clonotype was observed a few times. Written as DNA, the CDR3 is TGTGCCAGCAGTCCCCTGGCGGGTACTTCCTACGAGCAGTACTTC. This encodes CASSPLAGTSYEQYF. V is TRBV12-3 or TRBV12-4 and J is TRBJ2-7, with D maybe TRBD2 (5 bases). V was clipped by 5 bases and J by 1 base, with 15 bases between them. CDR3 size: 15 residues.

This clonotype was detected only a few times. The chain recombines TRBV7-8 with TRBJ1-5, with unresolved D. Trimming cost V 0 bases and J 5 bases, with 17 bases left between them. Looked up from germline, CDR1 is SGHVS and CDR2 is FQNEAQ. The CDR3 runs 17 residues. The CDR3 region has the DNA TGTGCCAGCAGCTTAGCGCTCCGGGCAGCAGCCGATCAGCCCCAGCATTTT. Its protein product is CASSLALRAAADQPQHF.

There are a few counts of this clonotype. The chain couples TRBV29-1 to TRBJ2-7; maybe TRBD1 (5 bases). V lost 4 bases and J lost 2, with 9 bases in between. Germline-derived CDR1 and CDR2 are SQVTM and ANQGSEA. The CDR3 runs 12 residues. CDR3 residues: CSVGTHAYEQYF. CDR3 bases: TGCAGCGTTGGGACACACGCCTACGAGCAGTACTTC.

The genes are TRBV3-1 and TRBJ2-5; tentative D call: TRBD2 (6 bases). The germline V gene has CDR1 LGHDT and CDR2 YNNKEL (reference sequence). The CDR3 is 14 amino acids. V was pared by 1 base and J by 4 bases, with 10 bases between. CDR3 sequence (DNA): TGTGCCAGCAGCCAAGTGAGGGGAGGAGAGACCCAGTACTTC. Its translation: CASSQVRGGETQYF.

This clonotype was counted between two and nine times. The rearrangement uses TRBV10-3 and TRBJ2-7; 7 positions agree with TRBD2. Germline V gene data show CDR1 as ENHRY and CDR2 as SYGVKD. This CDR3 region has 12 residues. J lost 4 bases, V lost 8 bases, and 5 bases had no gene match. The CDR3: CAIRASGYEQYF. CDR3 nucleotide sequence: TGTGCCATCCGGGCTAGCGGTTACGAGCAGTACTTC.

This clonotype was found many times. The CDR3 here is CASSPRILDEQYF. In DNA, the CDR3 is TGTGCCAGCTCACCACGCATCCTAGACGAGCAGTACTTC. The chain is built from TRBV18 and TRBJ2-7; D is unresolved. The V gene lost 1 base and the J gene lost 5 bases, with 9 bases spanning the gap. The CDR3 runs 13 residues. CDR1 and CDR2 (germline): KGHSH, LQKENI.

This clonotype was seen a few times. The chain has TRBV10-3 and TRBJ2-3; D is possibly TRBD2 (6 bases). V gave up 7 bases and J gave up 4 bases, with 15 bases separating them. Per germline, CDR1 ENHRY and CDR2 SYGVKD. The CDR3 extends over 14 amino acids. The CDR3 region has the DNA TGTGCCATCACACCAGCGGGTGGTTCAGATACGCAGTATTTT. This translates into CAITPAGGSDTQYF.

This chain links TRBV5-5 with TRBJ1-1; D gene unclear. Trimming removed 5 bases from V and 4 bases from J, with 18 bases in between. The CDR3 runs 15 residues. Germline CDR1 reads SGHKS; CDR2 reads YYEKEE (reference sequence). For the CDR3, the DNA is TGTGCCAGCAGTCTCCAGCGGGGTCGTACCACTGAAGCTTTCTTT. Residues: CASSLQRGRTTEAFF. Drawing the rest from reference TRBV5-5 and TRBJ1-1, the complete variable domain is DAGVTQSPTHLIKTRGQQVTLRCSPISGHKSVSWYQQVLGQGPQFIFQYYEKEERGRGNFPDRFSARQFPNYSSELNVNALLLGDSALYLCASSLQRGRTTEAFFGQGTRLTVV.

The chain uses TRBV3-1 and TRBJ2-2; unclear D gene. CDR3 size: 14 residues. The germline V gene encodes CDR1 LGHDT and CDR2 YNNKEL (reference sequence). The V end lost 4 bases, the J end lost 5 bases, and 11 bases lay between the germline ends. CDR3 in amino acids: CASSPVGRTGELFF. CDR3 coding DNA: TGTGCCAGCAGCCCCGTAGGACGGACCGGGGAGCTGTTTTTT.

This clonotype has a count of ten or more. The chain couples TRBV5-1 to TRBJ1-1; D possibly corresponds to TRBD1 (6 bases). From germline, CDR1 is SGHRS and CDR2 YFSETQ. V was shortened by 6 bases and J by 5 bases, with 14 bases between the two germline ends. The CDR3 is 13 residues long. CDR3 protein: CASTLRGDTEAFF. The DNA for the CDR3 is TGCGCCAGCACCCTAAGGGGGGATACTGAAGCTTTCTTT.

This clonotype was seen many times. The rearrangement joins TRBV20-1 to TRBJ2-2; 9 bases map to TRBD2. The germline V gene has CDR1 DFQATT and CDR2 SNEGSKA (reference sequence). This CDR3 region has 15 residues. V trimming: 0 bases; J trimming: 5 bases; junction bases outside the gene matches: 4. The CDR3 loop is CSARDFLAGTGELFF. The CDR3 DNA follows: TGCAGTGCTAGAGATTTTCTAGCGGGGACCGGGGAGCTGTTTTTT.

Only a few counts were recorded for this clonotype. This chain connects TRBV18 to TRBJ2-1; D uncertain. The V gene lost 1 base and the J gene lost 6 bases, with 10 bases spanning the gap. This CDR3 contains 14 residues. In germline, CDR1 is KGHSH, CDR2 LQKENI. This chain's CDR3 is CASSPQAAFNEQFF. In DNA form, the CDR3 reads TGTGCCAGCTCACCACAGGCGGCATTCAATGAGCAGTTCTTC.

The rearrangement uses TRBV30 and TRBJ1-1; possibly TRBD1 for D (5 bases). The germline CDR1 and CDR2 sequences are GTSNPN and SVGIG (reference sequence). Trimming removed 1 base at V and 6 bases at J, with 9 bases between. The CDR3 totals 12 residues. The CDR3 bases are TGTGCCTGGAGTGACCCGGGGCCTGAAGCTTTCTTT. Protein sequence: CAWSDPGPEAFF. Full variable domain (outside the CDR3, taken from reference TRBV30 and TRBJ1-1): SQTIHQWPATLVQPVGSPLSLECTVEGTSNPNLYWYRQAAGRGLQLLFYSVGIGQISSEVPQNLSASRPQDRQFILSSKKLLLSDSGFYLCAWSDPGPEAFFGQGTRLTVV.

The table lists this clonotype with a few counts. V gene TRBV15 combines with J gene TRBJ1-4; D unresolved. The CDR3 length is 16 residues. CDR1 LNHNV and CDR2 YYDKDF come from the germline V gene (reference sequence). V lost 1 base to trimming and J lost 2 bases, with 11 bases between them. CDR3 coding DNA: TGTGCCACCAGCAGAGCGGCGCTCTCCACTAATGAAAAACTGTTTTTT. It codes for CATSRAALSTNEKLFF.

The CDR3 coding sequence is TGTGCCAGCAGCTTAGCGGGACAGGGGTTTGACGAGCAGTACTTC. This codes for CASSLAGQGFDEQYF. The chain is built from TRBV11-2 and TRBJ2-7; TRBD1 matches 10 bases. The germline gives CDR1 SGHAT, CDR2 FQNNGV. V lost 1 base and J lost 5; bases outside the gene matches: 5. There are 15 residues in the CDR3.

The chain joins TRBV6-1 to TRBJ1-2; D call uncertain. Trimming removed 2 bases from V and 4 bases from J, with 11 bases in between. This CDR3 comprises 14 residues. Germline V CDR1 and CDR2: MNHNS, SASEGT. The CDR3 coding sequence is TGTGCCAGCAGTGAACGGTCCGGCGGCTATGGCTACACCTTC. Its translation is CASSERSGGYGYTF.

This chain uses TRBV14 with TRBJ1-5; a possible D gene is TRBD1 (5 bases). The CDR3 loop spans 19 amino acids. The germline V gene encodes CDR1 SGHDN and CDR2 FVKESK. Deletions cut 1 base from V and 0 bases from J, with 19 bases between. CDR3: CASSQVKGPPLCSNQPQHF. CDR3 coding DNA: TGTGCCAGCAGCCAAGTAAAGGGACCCCCACTGTGTAGCAATCAGCCCCAGCATTTT.

This clonotype has only a few counts. This rearrangement joins TRBV29-1 to TRBJ2-7; 10 nucleotides align to TRBD1. The CDR3 has 12 residues. Germline values: CDR1 SQVTM, CDR2 ANQGSEA. Germline trimming cut 6 bases from V and 5 bases from J; bases unmatched to any gene: 4. CDR3: CSVRDRGDEQYF. The CDR3 DNA reads TGCAGCGTGAGGGACAGGGGCGACGAGCAGTACTTC.

This clonotype showed up many times. V is TRBV28 and J is TRBJ1-3, with TRBD1 identical over 7 bases. The V segment lost 2 bases and the J segment 1 base; nucleotides outside the gene matches: 8. The CDR3 spans 17 residues. The V gene's germline CDR1 is MDHEN and CDR2 SYDVKM. CDR3 nucleotide sequence: TGTGCCAGCAGTTTACCAACGGGACAGATTTCTGGAAACACCATATATTTT. Its translation is CASSLPTGQISGNTIYF.

This clonotype has more than one count but fewer than ten. The CDR3 DNA follows: TGCAGCGTTGAGGGGATCGAGGCCCCCCAGGGGGGGATTCAGTACGAGCAGTACTTC. This encodes CSVEGIEAPQGGIQYEQYF. The chain joins TRBV29-1 to TRBJ2-7, with D tentatively TRBD1 or TRBD2 (7 bases each). The CDR3 is made up of 19 amino acids. The germline V gene has CDR1 SQVTM and CDR2 ANQGSEA. V gave up 3 bases and J gave up 4 bases, with 31 bases separating them.

The chain combines TRBV19 with TRBJ1-5; 8 nucleotides match TRBD1. Germline V gives CDR1 LNHDA, CDR2 SQIVND (reference sequence). Losses at the gene ends were 5 bases for V and 0 bases for J; bases not matched to a gene: 6. This CDR3 region has 16 residues. CDR3 loop: CASSSQGASSNQPQHF. The DNA of the CDR3 is TGTGCCAGTAGTTCCCAGGGGGCGAGTAGCAATCAGCCCCAGCATTTT.

The J gene is TRBJ2-6, the V gene TRBV6-1, with a weak D call TRBD1 (6 bases). The CDR3 has 15 amino acids. V dropped 11 bases and J dropped 0 bases, with 14 bases sitting between them. Germline CDR1 MNHNS, CDR2 SASEGT. In DNA form, the CDR3 reads TGTGCCGGGAAAACAGGGCTCTCTGGGGCCAACGTCCTGACTTTC. It specifies CAGKTGLSGANVLTF.

Ten or more counts support this clonotype. J is TRBJ1-5 and V is TRBV12-3 or TRBV12-4, with 9 bases fitting TRBD1. J was trimmed by 1 base and V by 6 bases; bases with no gene match: 7. The CDR3 has 16 amino acids. The CDR3 DNA follows: TGTGCCAGCAGACCTACAGGGGGCGGGAGCAATCAGCCCCAGCATTTT. It encodes CASRPTGGGSNQPQHF.

The chain recombines TRBV15 with TRBJ1-4; no definite D call. CDR3 length: 16 amino acids. Germline-derived CDR1 and CDR2 are LNHNV and YYDKDF (reference sequence). V lost 0 bases and J lost 6, with 14 bases in between. In DNA, the CDR3 is TGTGCCACCAGCAGAGATTATACCCCGGAGGATGAAAAACTGTTTTTT. Translation: CATSRDYTPEDEKLFF.

The rearrangement links TRBV12-3 or TRBV12-4 to TRBJ2-1, with unresolved D. V was pared by 2 bases and J by 5 bases, with 7 bases between. CDR3 length equals 13 residues. CDR3 nucleotides: TGTGCCAGCAGTTTAAGGCTAAACAATGAGCAGTTCTTC. Its translation is CASSLRLNNEQFF.

This clonotype was recorded many times. V is TRBV28 and J is TRBJ2-7; 8 positions agree with TRBD1. V shed 6 bases, J shed 5 bases, and the junction held 12 bases outside the gene matches. The CDR3 runs 15 residues. Germline V gene sequence: CDR1 MDHEN, CDR2 SYDVKM. The CDR3: CASRPGGQGTHEQYF. The CDR3 region has the DNA TGTGCCAGCAGGCCTGGAGGACAGGGTACCCACGAGCAGTACTTC.

This clonotype was found a few times. The genes are TRBV29-1 and TRBJ2-7, with 13 bases lining up with TRBD2. This CDR3 comprises 15 residues. V trimming: 2 bases; J trimming: 2 bases; junction bases outside the gene matches: 3. The germline V gene encodes CDR1 SQVTM and CDR2 ANQGSEA. As DNA, the CDR3 is TGCAGCGTTGAAACACTAGCGGGAGGGACCTACGAGCAGTACTTC. It yields the protein CSVETLAGGTYEQYF.

The V gene is TRBV7-9, the J gene TRBJ1-2; 7 bases agree with TRBD1. Per the germline V gene, CDR1 is SEHNR and CDR2 is FQNEAQ (reference sequence). CDR3 length: 16 amino acids. V shed 3 bases, J shed 4 bases, and the junction held 11 bases outside the gene matches. CDR3 nucleotides: TGTGCCAGCAGCTTCGCCTCGGGACAGCTTGTCTATGGCTACACCTTC. Translated: CASSFASGQLVYGYTF.

The chain carries TRBV20-1 and TRBJ1-5; 11 bases are a match to TRBD1. The CDR3 extends over 14 amino acids. Looked up from germline, CDR1 is DFQATT and CDR2 is SNEGSKA (reference sequence). This CDR3 is CSAEEGQGDQPQHF. CDR3 coding DNA: TGCAGCGCCGAGGAGGGACAGGGGGATCAGCCCCAGCATTTT.

At least ten counts were recorded for this clonotype. The J gene is TRBJ1-2, the V gene TRBV5-1; 7 nucleotides agree with TRBD1. Per the germline V gene, CDR1 is SGHRS and CDR2 is YFSETQ. V lost 4 bases, J lost 2 bases, and 5 bases stayed unmatched. The CDR3 is made up of 14 amino acids. As DNA, the CDR3 is TGCGCCAGCAGCCAAATGACAGGGAACTATGGCTACACCTTC. It translates to CASSQMTGNYGYTF.

There are many counts of this clonotype. The chain uses TRBV5-1 and TRBJ2-3; D gene uncertain. CDR1 SGHRS and CDR2 YFSETQ come from the germline V gene. The CDR3 totals 15 residues. The ends were cut back, 3 bases at V and 1 base at J, with 12 bases in the middle. CDR3 amino acids: CASSSPNRGTDTQYF. The CDR3 nucleotides are TGCGCCAGCAGCTCCCCTAACCGGGGCACAGATACGCAGTATTTT.

This clonotype was observed at least ten times. The rearrangement joins TRBV5-1 to TRBJ2-3; D may be TRBD2 (6 bases). This CDR3 has 16 residues. Between the trimmed V and J ends, which lost 2 bases and 0 bases, there was a span of 13 bases. Per germline, CDR1 SGHRS and CDR2 YFSETQ. The CDR3 DNA follows: TGCGCCAGCAGCTTTGGCGGGACCGCCAGCACAGATACGCAGTATTTT. This gives the protein CASSFGGTASTDTQYF. Combining the CDR3 with reference TRBV5-1 and TRBJ2-3 gives the whole variable domain KAGVTQTPRYLIKTRGQQVTLSCSPISGHRSVSWYQQTPGQGLQFLFEYFSETQRNKGNFPGRFSGRQFSNSRSEMNVSTLELGDSALYLCASSFGGTASTDTQYFGPGTRLTVL.